The clone carrying this T cell receptor beta chain was picked up a small number of times. The antigen remains undetermined. Via MiXCR, TCRdb re-called the 5' RACE reads, giving one row per CDR3 protein. The sample shows about 360,000 distinct CDR3 sequences, around 6.5% of them seen only once. This CDR3 is built from 13 residues. The V segment lost 6 bases and the J segment 7 bases; nucleotides outside the gene matches: 6. The data derive from a study of T cells after yellow fever vaccination. Findings and caveats of the study: Clones from primary vaccination mostly reappeared after the booster (around 96% CD4, around 90% CD8). Contaminating bulk clonotypes could be abundant in FACS-sorted repertoires. A small proportion of clonotypes was detected in both the CD4 and CD8 compartments.

The receptor's source is a man younger than 45 who received the YFV17D yellow fever vaccine. The source material was PBMCs, sampled 5 days after the yellow fever booster vaccination. This sequence joins TRBV12-3 or TRBV12-4 and TRBJ1-5; TRBD1 matches at 7 bases. The CDR3 coding sequence is TGTGCCAGCAGCCCTGACAGGGAGCAGCCCCAGCATTTT. Translated: CASSPDREQPQHF.